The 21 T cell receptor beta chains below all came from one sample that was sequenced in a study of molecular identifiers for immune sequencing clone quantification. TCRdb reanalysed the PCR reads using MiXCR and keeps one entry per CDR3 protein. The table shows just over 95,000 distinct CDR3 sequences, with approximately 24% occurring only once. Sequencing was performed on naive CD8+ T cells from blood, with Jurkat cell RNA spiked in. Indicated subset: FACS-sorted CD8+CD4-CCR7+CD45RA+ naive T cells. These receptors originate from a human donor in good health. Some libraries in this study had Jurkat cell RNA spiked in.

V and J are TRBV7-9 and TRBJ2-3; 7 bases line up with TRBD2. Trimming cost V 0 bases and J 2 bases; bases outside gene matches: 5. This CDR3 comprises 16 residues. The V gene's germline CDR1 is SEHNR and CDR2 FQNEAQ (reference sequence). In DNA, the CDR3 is TGTGCCAGCAGCTTAGCTGCAGCGGGGACCACAGATACGCAGTATTTT. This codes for CASSLAAAGTTDTQYF. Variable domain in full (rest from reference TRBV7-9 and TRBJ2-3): DTGVSQNPRHKITKRGQNVTFRCDPISEHNRLYWYRQTLGQGPEFLTYFQNEAQLEKSRLLSDRFSAERPKGSFSTLEIQRTEQGDSAMYLCASSLAAAGTTDTQYFGPGTRLTVL.

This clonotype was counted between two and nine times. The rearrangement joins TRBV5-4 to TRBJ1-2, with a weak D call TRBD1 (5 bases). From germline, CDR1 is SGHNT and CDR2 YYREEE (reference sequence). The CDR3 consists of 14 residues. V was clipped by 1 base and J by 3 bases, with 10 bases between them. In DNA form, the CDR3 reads TGTGCCAGCAGCTTGAGGGGCGCGGACTATGGCTACACCTTC. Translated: CASSLRGADYGYTF.

DNA for the CDR3: TGTGCCAGCAGCCAATTCGTCAGGGTTAGCGGGGGGCCGAGAGGGGAGCTGTTTTTT. It yields the protein CASSQFVRVSGGPRGELFF. This chain joins TRBV3-1 and TRBJ2-2, with TRBD2 identical over 10 bases. The germline V gene encodes CDR1 LGHDT and CDR2 YNNKEL (reference sequence). V lost 2 bases to trimming and J lost 8 bases; unmatched junction nucleotides: 17. This CDR3 spans 19 amino acids. The entire variable domain, with the rest obtained from reference TRBV3-1 and TRBJ2-2, is as follows: DTAVSQTPKYLVTQMGNDKSIKCEQNLGHDTMYWYKQDSKKFLKIMFSYNNKELIINETVPNRFSPKSPDKAHLNLHINSLELGDSAVYFCASSQFVRVSGGPRGELFFGEGSRLTVL.

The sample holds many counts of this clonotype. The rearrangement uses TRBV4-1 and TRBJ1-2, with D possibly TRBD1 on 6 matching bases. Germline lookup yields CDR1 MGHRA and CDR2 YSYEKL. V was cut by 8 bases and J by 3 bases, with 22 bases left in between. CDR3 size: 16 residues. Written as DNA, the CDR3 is TGCGCCAGCCGCGAGCGGGCAACAGGGTTTCACTATGGCTACACCTTC. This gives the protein CASRERATGFHYGYTF.

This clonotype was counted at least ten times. This CDR3 is CSARSQDRGPNQPQHF. The CDR3, as DNA: TGCAGTGCTAGAAGTCAAGACAGGGGACCAAATCAGCCCCAGCATTTT. V gene TRBV20-1 combines with J gene TRBJ1-5; TRBD1 agrees at 8 bases. CDR1 is DFQATT, CDR2 SNEGSKA, per germline (reference sequence). The length of the CDR3 is 16 residues. Trimming took 2 bases from V and 4 from J; bases not matched to a gene: 10.

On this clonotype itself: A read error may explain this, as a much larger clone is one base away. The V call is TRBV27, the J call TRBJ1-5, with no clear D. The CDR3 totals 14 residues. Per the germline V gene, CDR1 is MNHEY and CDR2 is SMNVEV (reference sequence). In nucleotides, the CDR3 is TGTGCCAACAGTTTGAACGGTTTTTGGCAGCCCCAGCATTTT. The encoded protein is CANSLNGFWQPQHF.

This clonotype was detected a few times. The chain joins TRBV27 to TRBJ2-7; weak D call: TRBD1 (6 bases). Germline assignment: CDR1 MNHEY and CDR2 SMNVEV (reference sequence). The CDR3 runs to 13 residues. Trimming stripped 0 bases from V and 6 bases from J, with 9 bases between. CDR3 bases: TGTGCCAGCAGTTTATCCCAGGGGAGCGAGCAGTACTTC. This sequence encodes CASSLSQGSEQYF.

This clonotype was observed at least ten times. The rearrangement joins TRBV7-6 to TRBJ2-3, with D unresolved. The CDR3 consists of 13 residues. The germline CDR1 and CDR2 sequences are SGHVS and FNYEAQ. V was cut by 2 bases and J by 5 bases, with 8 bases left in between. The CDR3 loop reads CASSLWSEDTQYF. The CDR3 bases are TGTGCCAGCAGCTTATGGTCGGAAGATACGCAGTATTTT.

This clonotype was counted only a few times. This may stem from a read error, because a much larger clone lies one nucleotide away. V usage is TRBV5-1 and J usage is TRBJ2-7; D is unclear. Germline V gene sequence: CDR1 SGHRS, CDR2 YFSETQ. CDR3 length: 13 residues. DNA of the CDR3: TGCGGCAGCAGCATCCGGACCAACTACGAGCAGTACTTC. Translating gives CGSSIRTNYEQYF.

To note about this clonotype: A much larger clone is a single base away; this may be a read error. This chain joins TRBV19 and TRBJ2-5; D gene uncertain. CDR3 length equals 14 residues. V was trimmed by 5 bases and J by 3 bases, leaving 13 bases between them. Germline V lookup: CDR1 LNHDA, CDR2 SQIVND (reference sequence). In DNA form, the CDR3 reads TGTGCCAGTAGTCCGTACGACGGTGAAGAGACCCAGTACTTC. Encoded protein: CASSPYDGEETQYF.

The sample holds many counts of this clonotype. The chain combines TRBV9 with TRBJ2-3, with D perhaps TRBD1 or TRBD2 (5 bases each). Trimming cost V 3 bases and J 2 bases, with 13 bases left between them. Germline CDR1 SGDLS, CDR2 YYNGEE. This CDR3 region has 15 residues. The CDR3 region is CASSGDGYSTDTQYF. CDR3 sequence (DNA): TGTGCCAGCAGCGGGGACGGGTACTCCACAGATACGCAGTATTTT.

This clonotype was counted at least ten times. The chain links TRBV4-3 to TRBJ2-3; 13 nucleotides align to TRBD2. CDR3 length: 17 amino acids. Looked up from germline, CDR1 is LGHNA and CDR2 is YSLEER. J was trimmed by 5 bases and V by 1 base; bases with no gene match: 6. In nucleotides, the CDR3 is TGCGCCAGCAGCCAAGCCCTACTAGCGGGGGGGCAAGATACGCAGTATTTT. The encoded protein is CASSQALLAGGQDTQYF.

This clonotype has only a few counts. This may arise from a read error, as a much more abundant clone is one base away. CDR3 residues: CASSQAGSPQHF. The DNA for the CDR3 is TGTGCCAGCAGCCAGGCAGGGAGCCCCCAGCATTTT. The chain uses TRBV7-9 and TRBJ1-5, with a tentative D call TRBD1 (5 bases). The CDR3 length is 12 residues. The germline V gene encodes CDR1 SEHNR and CDR2 FQNEAQ (reference sequence). Trimming pared 5 bases from V and 10 bases from J, leaving 12 bases between.

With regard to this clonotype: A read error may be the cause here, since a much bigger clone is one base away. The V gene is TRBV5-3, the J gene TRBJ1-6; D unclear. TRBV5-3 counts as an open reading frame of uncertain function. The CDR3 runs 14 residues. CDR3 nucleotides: TGTACCAGCAGACTGGACGACCTTAATTCACCCCTCCACTTT. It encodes CTSRLDDLNSPLHF.

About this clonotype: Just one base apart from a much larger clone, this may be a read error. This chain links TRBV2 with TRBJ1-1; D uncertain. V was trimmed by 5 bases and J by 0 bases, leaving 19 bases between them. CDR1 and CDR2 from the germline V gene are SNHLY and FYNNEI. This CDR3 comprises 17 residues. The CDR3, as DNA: TGTGCCAGCAGTACACTTGACGGATTCAAAGTGAACACTGAAGCTTTCTTT. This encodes CASSTLDGFKVNTEAFF.

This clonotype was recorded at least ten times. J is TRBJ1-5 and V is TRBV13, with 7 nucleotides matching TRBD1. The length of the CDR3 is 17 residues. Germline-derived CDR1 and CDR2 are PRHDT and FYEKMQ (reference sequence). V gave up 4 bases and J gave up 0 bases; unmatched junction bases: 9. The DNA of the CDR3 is TGTGCCAGCAGCTCCCGGACAGGACCTTATAGCAATCAGCCCCAGCATTTT. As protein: CASSSRTGPYSNQPQHF.

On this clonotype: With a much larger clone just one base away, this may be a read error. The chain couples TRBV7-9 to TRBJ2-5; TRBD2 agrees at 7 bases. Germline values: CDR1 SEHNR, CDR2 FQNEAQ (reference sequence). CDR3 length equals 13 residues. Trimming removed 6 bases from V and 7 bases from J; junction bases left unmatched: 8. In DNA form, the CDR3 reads TGTGCCAGCAGACTAGGGACTAAAGCGACCCAGTACTTC. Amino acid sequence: CASRLGTKATQYF.

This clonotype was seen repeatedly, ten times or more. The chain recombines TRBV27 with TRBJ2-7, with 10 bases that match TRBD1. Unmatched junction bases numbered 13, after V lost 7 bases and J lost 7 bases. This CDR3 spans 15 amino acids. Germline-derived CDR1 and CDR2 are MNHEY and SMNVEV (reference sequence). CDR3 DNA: TGTGCCAGCACCCACGGGACAGGGGTAGTACGGGAGCAGTACTTC. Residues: CASTHGTGVVREQYF.

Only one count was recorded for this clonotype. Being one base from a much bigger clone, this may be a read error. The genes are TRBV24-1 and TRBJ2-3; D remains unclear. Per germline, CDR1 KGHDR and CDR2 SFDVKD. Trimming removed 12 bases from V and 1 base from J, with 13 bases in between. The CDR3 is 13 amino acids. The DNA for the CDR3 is TGTGCCGCCTTTCCGGCCGGCACAGATACGCAGTATTTT. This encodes CAAFPAGTDTQYF.

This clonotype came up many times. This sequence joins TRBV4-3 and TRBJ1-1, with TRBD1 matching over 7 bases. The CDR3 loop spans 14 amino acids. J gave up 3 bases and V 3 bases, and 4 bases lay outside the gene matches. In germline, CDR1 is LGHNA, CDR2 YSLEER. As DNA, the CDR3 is TGCGCCAGCAGCCAGGATACAGGGGACACTGAAGCTTTCTTT. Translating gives CASSQDTGDTEAFF.

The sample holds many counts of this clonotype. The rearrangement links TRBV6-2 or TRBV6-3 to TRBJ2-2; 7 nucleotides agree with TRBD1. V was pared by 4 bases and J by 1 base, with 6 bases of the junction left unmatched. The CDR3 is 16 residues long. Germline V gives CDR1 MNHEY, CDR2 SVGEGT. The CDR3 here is CASSSGTAVNTGELFF. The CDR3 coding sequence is TGTGCCAGCAGTTCCGGGACAGCGGTGAACACCGGGGAGCTGTTTTTT.